This T cell receptor beta chain stems from a study of CD8 T cells in ankylosing spondylitis. The length of the CDR3 is 17 residues. V lost 5 bases, J lost 6 bases, and 21 bases lay in between. The germline CDR1 and CDR2 sequences are SGHTS and YDEGEE. One entry per CDR3 protein results from TCRdb running MiXCR on the 5' RACE reads. The sample lists under 300,000 distinct CDR3 sequences; 9.5% to 12% were seen once. Ten or more counts support this clonotype. The clonotype comes from a male donor with ankylosing spondylitis or in good health (not recorded which). The sample taken for sequencing was blood, either unsorted or a sorted T cell fraction (not recorded which). This chain uses TRBV5-8 with TRBJ1-6, with D possibly matching TRBD1 (5 bases). The CDR3 DNA sequence: TGTGCCAGCAGTCCCGAGGTGGCGGGGCGCGGTAATTCACCCCTCCACTTT. It is translated as CASSPEVAGRGNSPLHF.